The present TCR beta chain was sequenced within a study of chronic HIV infection and antiretroviral therapy. The CDR3 totals 15 residues. The ends were cut back, 3 bases at V and 0 bases at J, with 11 bases in the middle. Per the germline V gene, CDR1 is KGHSH and CDR2 is LQKENI. TCRdb reprocessed the 5' RACE reads with MiXCR, giving one entry per CDR3 protein. Of 30,000 or so distinct CDR3 sequences listed, 8% to 10% were seen once; the top ten hold about 2.7%. This clonotype was detected only a few times. Sequenced material: peripheral blood. The J gene is TRBJ2-5, the V gene TRBV18; D uncertain. This sequence was found in an adult who had HIV and had not received antiretroviral therapy, or was an uninfected healthy control (not recorded which). CDR3 sequence (DNA): TGTGCCAGCTCACCGGGGTTTAGTCACCAAGAGACCCAGTACTTC. Amino acids: CASSPGFSHQETQYF.